This T cell receptor beta chain is drawn from a study of cytomegalovirus exposure and HLA in healthy donors. Likely unrecorded immune exposures existed in these nominally healthy donors. A word on this clone: Its specificity is not known.

60 Vbeta and 13 Jbeta primers were used in PCR. The data were produced by immunoSEQ multiplex PCR, yet TCRdb's version contains in-frame clones alone and is incomplete. Of about 180,000 clones in the sample, approximately 80% were seen once. Study-level results: In an earlier analysis, most TCR beta V segments were productive about 87% or about 30% of the time. A few of the chains that were CMV-associated were confirmed in vitro to be specific for CMV antigens.

The specimen sequenced was PBMCs. The sequence was collected from a girl aged 5 to 17 in good health and CMV-seropositive.

As DNA, the CDR3 is TGTGCCAGCAGCTTCCGGCCTAGCGGGAGGGAAGTAGAAGATACGCAGTATTTT. Its protein product is CASSFRPSGREVEDTQYF. This chain connects TRBV7-8 to TRBJ2-3, with TRBD2 matching 12 bases. Trimming cost V 3 bases and J 5 bases; bases outside gene matches: 12. Germline V CDR1 and CDR2: SGHVS, FQNEAQ. The CDR3 spans 18 residues.